This entry lists 16 T cell receptor beta chains sequenced from one sample in a study of blood T cell repertoires in COVID-19. Profiling relied on immunoSEQ multiplex PCR, and the TCRdb table lists in-frame clones only, not all of them. The sample shows a few hundred thousand clones, around nine tenths of them seen only once. The sequenced sample consisted of PBMCs or T cells enriched from blood (not recorded which). These receptor sequences come from a woman between 18 and 30 years old who had recovered from COVID-19.

This clone occurred once. The chain recombines TRBV12-3 or TRBV12-4 with TRBJ2-7; 7 positions agree with TRBD1. This CDR3 is 12 amino acids long. V trimming: 7 bases; J trimming: 7 bases; junction bases outside the gene matches: 7. The CDR3 DNA reads TGTGCCAGCACCTTAAGGGGGCGGGAGCAGTACTTC. It translates to CASTLRGREQYF.

This clone showed up just a few times. The chain links TRBV2 to TRBJ2-3, with TRBD2 matching 8 bases. This CDR3 has 15 residues. V dropped 2 bases and J dropped 3; count of bases not matched to a gene: 4. The V gene's germline CDR1 is SNHLY and CDR2 FYNNEI. The CDR3 here is CASSELGGGTDTQYF. For the CDR3, the DNA is TGTGCCAGCAGTGAACTCGGGGGGGGGACAGATACGCAGTATTTT.

V gene TRBV7-6 combines with J gene TRBJ2-3, with 12 bases fitting TRBD2. CDR1 and CDR2 from the germline V gene are SGHVS and FNYEAQ. The CDR3 has 15 amino acids. V shed 6 bases and J 3 bases; nucleotides not matched to a gene: 4. CDR3 bases: TGTGCCAGCAGTCTAGCGGGGGGGCCTACAGATACGCAGTATTTT. Translating it yields CASSLAGGPTDTQYF.

The V gene is TRBV6-5, the J gene TRBJ1-5; 10 bases are shared with TRBD1. Germline loops: CDR1 MNHEY, CDR2 SVGAGI. V shed 5 bases and J 4 bases; nucleotides not matched to a gene: 2. The CDR3 is 14 residues long. The CDR3 spells CASSRQGANQPQHF. Written as DNA, the CDR3 is TGTGCCAGCAGTCGACAGGGGGCTAATCAGCCCCAGCATTTT.

This clone was counted between two and nine times. The chain employs TRBV18 and TRBJ2-7, with TRBD1 matching over 8 bases. This CDR3 spans 14 amino acids. CDR1 and CDR2 from the germline V gene are KGHSH and LQKENI. Trimming removed 3 bases from V and 7 bases from J; junction bases left unmatched: 8. The CDR3 coding sequence is TGTGCCAGCTCACCCCAGGGGACAGGCGCAGAGCAGTACTTC. It specifies CASSPQGTGAEQYF.

This sequence joins TRBV5-1 and TRBJ2-1, with TRBD1 matching 10 bases. The CDR3 is 15 amino acids. With 4 bases clipped from V and 9 bases from J, the junction kept 10 bases outside the gene matches. The germline V gene encodes CDR1 SGHRS and CDR2 YFSETQ. This CDR3 reads CASSPGGTGEGEQFF. For the CDR3, the DNA is TGCGCCAGCAGCCCGGGCGGGACAGGGGAAGGTGAGCAGTTCTTC.

This chain uses TRBV29-1 with TRBJ1-2; D unresolved. In germline, CDR1 is SQVTM, CDR2 ANQGSEA. V was pared by 3 bases and J by 0 bases, with 14 bases between. The length of the CDR3 is 15 residues. CDR3 in DNA: TGCAGCGTTGAGGGTTACCTGGGAGCTAACTATGGCTACACCTTC. This gives the protein CSVEGYLGANYGYTF.

The rearrangement joins TRBV4-1 to TRBJ2-7; 10 bases agree with TRBD1. The V segment lost 4 bases and the J segment 7 bases; nucleotides outside the gene matches: 7. The germline V gene has CDR1 MGHRA and CDR2 YSYEKL. The CDR3 consists of 14 residues. This chain's CDR3 is CASSPTTGGGEQYF. In nucleotides, the CDR3 is TGCGCCAGCAGCCCCACGACAGGGGGCGGGGAGCAGTACTTC.

The chain is built from TRBV5-1 and TRBJ2-3; 14 nucleotides match TRBD2. The length of the CDR3 is 14 residues. Germline V CDR1 and CDR2: SGHRS, YFSETQ. With 6 bases clipped from V and 4 bases from J, the junction kept 1 base outside the gene matches. The CDR3 sequence: CASTGLAGADTQYF. The CDR3 DNA reads as TGCGCCAGCACGGGACTAGCGGGAGCAGATACGCAGTATTTT.

The chain employs TRBV7-2 and TRBJ2-7; possible D gene TRBD2, 6 bases. This CDR3 contains 17 residues. Germline V CDR1 and CDR2: SGHTA, FQGNSA. Between the trimmed V and J ends, which lost 5 bases and 4 bases, there was a span of 24 bases. The CDR3 region has the DNA TGTGCCAGCAGCGTTCAGCCCCCCCCCGCGGGGTCATACGAGCAGTACTTC. Residues: CASSVQPPPAGSYEQYF.

The rearrangement links TRBV10-3 to TRBJ1-5; tentatively, D is TRBD1 (5 bases). The CDR3 has 14 residues. CDR1 and CDR2 (germline): ENHRY, SYGVKD. Trimming stripped 3 bases from V and 7 bases from J, with 13 bases between. The CDR3 protein is CAISDGRGQQPQHF. CDR3 DNA sequence: TGTGCCATCAGTGATGGGAGGGGCCAACAGCCCCAGCATTTT.

This clone appeared once. The V gene is TRBV6-1, the J gene TRBJ2-5, with 7 bases matching TRBD1. Germline V gene data show CDR1 as MNHNS and CDR2 as SASEGT. The CDR3 has 16 amino acids. J gave up 2 bases and V 2 bases, and 8 bases lay outside the gene matches. The DNA of the CDR3 is TGTGCCAGCAGTGAATGGGGGACAGAGATTCAAGAGACCCAGTACTTC. The encoded protein is CASSEWGTEIQETQYF.

The table lists this clone with a count of one. This chain links TRBV6-5 with TRBJ1-6, with 10 bases lining up with TRBD1. The CDR3 extends over 14 amino acids. J was trimmed by 10 bases and V by 4 bases; bases with no gene match: 4. Germline lookup yields CDR1 MNHEY and CDR2 SVGAGI. The CDR3 DNA is TGTGCCAGCAGTTTCGGACAGGGGGGCTCACCCCTCCACTTT. It translates to CASSFGQGGSPLHF.

This sequence joins TRBV6-6 and TRBJ1-1, with 9 bases matching TRBD1. The CDR3 runs to 14 residues. V lost 6 bases to trimming and J lost 8 bases; unmatched junction nucleotides: 10. Germline V gene data show CDR1 as MNHNY and CDR2 as SVGAGI (reference sequence). The CDR3 nucleotides read TGTGCCAGCAGGGGACAGGGCCTGAGTAGGGAAGCTTTCTTT. Translated, it gives CASRGQGLSREAFF.

V is TRBV4-3 and J is TRBJ1-5; no firm D call. V was clipped by 0 bases and J by 5 bases, with 11 bases between them. CDR1 and CDR2 from the germline V gene are LGHNA and YSLEER. The CDR3 is 15 residues long. The DNA for the CDR3 is TGCGCCAGCAGCCAAGATTACGGCGGTGATCAGCCCCAGCATTTT. Its translation is CASSQDYGGDQPQHF.

There are many counts of this clone. The chain links TRBV12-5 to TRBJ1-4, with TRBD1 matching 8 bases. V was pared by 6 bases and J by 4 bases, with 7 bases of the junction left unmatched. Germline loops: CDR1 LGHNT, CDR2 FRNRAP. The CDR3 loop spans 15 amino acids. The CDR3 loop reads CASGLQGAGNEKLFF. The CDR3 DNA reads TGTGCTAGTGGCCTCCAGGGGGCAGGTAATGAAAAACTGTTTTTT.